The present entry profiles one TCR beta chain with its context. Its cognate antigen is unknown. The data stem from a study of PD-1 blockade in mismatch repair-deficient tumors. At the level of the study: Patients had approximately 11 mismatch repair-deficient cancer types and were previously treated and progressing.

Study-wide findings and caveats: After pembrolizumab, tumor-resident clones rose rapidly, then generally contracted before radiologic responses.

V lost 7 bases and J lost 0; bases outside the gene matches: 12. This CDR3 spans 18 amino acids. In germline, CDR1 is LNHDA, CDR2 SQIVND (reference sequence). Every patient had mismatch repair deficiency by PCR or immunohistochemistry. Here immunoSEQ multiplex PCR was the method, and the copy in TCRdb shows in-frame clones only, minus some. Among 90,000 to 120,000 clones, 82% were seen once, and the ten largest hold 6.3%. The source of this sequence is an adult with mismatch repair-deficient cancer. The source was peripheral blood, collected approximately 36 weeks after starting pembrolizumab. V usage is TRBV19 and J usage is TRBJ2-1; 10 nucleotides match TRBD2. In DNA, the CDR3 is TGTGCCAGTACGACCGGCCTAGCGGGAGCTTCCTCCTACAATGAGCAGTTCTTC. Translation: CASTTGLAGASSYNEQFF. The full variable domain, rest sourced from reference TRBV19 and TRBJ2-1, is DGGITQSPKYLFRKEGQNVTLSCEQNLNHDAMYWYRQDPGQGLRLIYYSQIVNDFQKGDIAEGYSVSREKKESFPLTVTSAQKNPTAFYLCASTTGLAGASSYNEQFFGPGTRLTVL.